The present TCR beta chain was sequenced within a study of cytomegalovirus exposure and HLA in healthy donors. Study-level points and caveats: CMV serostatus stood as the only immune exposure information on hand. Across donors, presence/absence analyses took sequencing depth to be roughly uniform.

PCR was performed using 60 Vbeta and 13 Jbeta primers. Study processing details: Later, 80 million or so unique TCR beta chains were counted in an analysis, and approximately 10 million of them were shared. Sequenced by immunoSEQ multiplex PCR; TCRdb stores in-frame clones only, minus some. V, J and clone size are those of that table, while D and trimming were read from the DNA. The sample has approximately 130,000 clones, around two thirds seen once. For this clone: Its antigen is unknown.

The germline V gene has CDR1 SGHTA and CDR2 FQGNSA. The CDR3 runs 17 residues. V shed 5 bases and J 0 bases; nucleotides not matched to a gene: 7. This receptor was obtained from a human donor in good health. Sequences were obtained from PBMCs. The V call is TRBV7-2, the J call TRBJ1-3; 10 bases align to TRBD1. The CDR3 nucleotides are TGTGCCAGCAGCCCTCGGACAGGGGGTATCTCTGGAAACACCATATATTTT. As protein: CASSPRTGGISGNTIYF.